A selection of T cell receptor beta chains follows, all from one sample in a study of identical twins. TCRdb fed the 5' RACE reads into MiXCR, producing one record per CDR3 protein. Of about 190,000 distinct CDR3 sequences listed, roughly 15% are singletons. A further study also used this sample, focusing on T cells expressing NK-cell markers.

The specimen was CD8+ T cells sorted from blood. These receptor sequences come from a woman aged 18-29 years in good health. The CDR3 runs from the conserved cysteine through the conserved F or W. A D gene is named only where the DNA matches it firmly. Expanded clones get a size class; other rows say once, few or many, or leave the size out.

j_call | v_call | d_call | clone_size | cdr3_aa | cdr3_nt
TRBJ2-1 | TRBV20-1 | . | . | CSLSGPPRSNEQFF | TGCAGCCTCTCCGGGCCCCCTCGGTCCAATGAGCAGTTCTTC
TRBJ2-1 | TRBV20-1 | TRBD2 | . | CSPRTSGGAGYNEQFF | TGCAGCCCTCGGACTAGCGGGGGGGCGGGGTACAATGAGCAGTTCTTC
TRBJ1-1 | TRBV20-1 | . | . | CSARSAWAQGGSETEAFF | TGCAGTGCTCGATCAGCATGGGCGCAGGGTGGTTCGGAAACTGAAGCTTTCTTT
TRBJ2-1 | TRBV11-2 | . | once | CASSPPSYEQFF | TGTGCCAGCAGCCCCCCTAGCTACGAGCAGTTCTTC
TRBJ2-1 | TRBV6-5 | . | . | CASSYSLPITEWFF | TGTGCCAGCAGTTACTCCTTGCCGATAACTGAATGGTTCTTC
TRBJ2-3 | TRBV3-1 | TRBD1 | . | CASSPRDRGRADTQYF | TGTGCCAGCAGCCCGAGGGACAGGGGGAGGGCAGATACGCAGTATTTT
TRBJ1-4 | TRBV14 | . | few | CASSQISDYNEKLFF | TGTGCCAGCAGCCAGATATCGGACTATAATGAAAAACTGTTTTTT
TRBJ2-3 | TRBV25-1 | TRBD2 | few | CASSVAAGADTQYF | TGTGCCAGCAGTGTCGCCGCGGGAGCAGATACGCAGTATTTT
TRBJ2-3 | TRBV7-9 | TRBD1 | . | CASLRTGSTDTQYF | TGTGCCAGCCTCCGGACAGGGTCGACAGATACGCAGTATTTT
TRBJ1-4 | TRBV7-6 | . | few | CASSLEGEKLFF | TGTGCCAGCAGCTTAGAGGGGGAAAAACTGTTTTTT
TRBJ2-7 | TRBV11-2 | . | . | CASSLGGLDLIF | TGTGCCAGCAGCTTAGGGGGGCTCGATCTTATCTTC
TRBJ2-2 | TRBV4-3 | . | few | CASSQGIAENTGELFF | TGCGCCAGCAGCCAAGGCATAGCGGAGAACACCGGGGAGCTGTTTTTT
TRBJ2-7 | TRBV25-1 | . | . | CASAPIGRVYEQYF | TGTGCCAGCGCGCCGATTGGCAGGGTCTACGAGCAGTACTTC
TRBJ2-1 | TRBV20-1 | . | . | CSARGVKERSSHNEQFF | TGCAGTGCTAGAGGGGTTAAGGAGAGGTCGTCCCACAATGAGCAGTTCTTC
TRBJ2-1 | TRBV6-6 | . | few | CASSISGLDNEQFF | TGTGCCAGCAGCATTAGCGGCCTGGACAATGAGCAGTTCTTC
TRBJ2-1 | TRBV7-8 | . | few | CASSSPPGKNNEQFF | TGTGCCAGCAGCTCACCGCCCGGGAAAAACAATGAGCAGTTCTTC
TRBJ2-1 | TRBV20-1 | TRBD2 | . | CSARDVAGGGYNEQFF | TGCAGTGCTAGAGATGTGGCGGGGGGAGGCTACAATGAGCAGTTCTTC
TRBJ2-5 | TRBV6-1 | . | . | CAIDAEGKQQETQYF | TGTGCCATCGACGCCGAGGGGAAGCAGCAAGAGACCCAGTACTTC
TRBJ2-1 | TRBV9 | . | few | CASSGGTDPYNEQFF | TGTGCCAGCAGCGGGGGGACGGATCCCTACAATGAGCAGTTCTTC
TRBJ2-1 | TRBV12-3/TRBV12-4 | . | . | CASLLLGYNEQFF | TGTGCCAGCCTGCTTTTGGGGTACAATGAGCAGTTCTTC
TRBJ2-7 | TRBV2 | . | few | CASSKVSYEQYF | TGTGCCAGCAGCAAGGTTTCCTACGAGCAGTACTTC
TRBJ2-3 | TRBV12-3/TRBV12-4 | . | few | CASKPGGGGTDTQYF | TGTGCCAGCAAGCCCGGGGGAGGCGGCACAGATACGCAGTATTTT
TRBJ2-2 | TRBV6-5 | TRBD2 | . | CASSWLAGGGELFF | TGTGCCAGCAGTTGGCTAGCGGGAGGCGGGGAGCTGTTTTTT
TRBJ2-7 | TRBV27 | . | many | CASSLQGSYEQYF | TGTGCCAGCAGTTTACAGGGCTCCTACGAGCAGTACTTC
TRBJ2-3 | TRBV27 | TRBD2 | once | CASSPILQTSGNTDTQYF | TGTGCCAGCAGTCCAATACTCCAAACCAGCGGGAACACAGATACGCAGTATTTT
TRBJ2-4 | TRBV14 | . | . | CASSQGRVTIQYF | TGTGCCAGCAGCCAAGGCAGGGTGACCATTCAGTACTTC
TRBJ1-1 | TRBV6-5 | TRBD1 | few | CASRYRGGTEAFF | TGTGCCAGCAGGTACAGGGGTGGCACTGAAGCTTTCTTT
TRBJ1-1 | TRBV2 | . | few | CASKGGTEAFF | TGTGCCAGCAAGGGAGGCACTGAAGCTTTCTTT
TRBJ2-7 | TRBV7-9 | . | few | CASSPKGVAGYEQYF | TGTGCCAGCAGCCCAAAGGGGGTGGCGGGATACGAGCAGTACTTC
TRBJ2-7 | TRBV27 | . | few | CASSRDGGGSYEQYF | TGTGCCAGCAGCAGGGACGGAGGCGGATCCTACGAGCAGTACTTC
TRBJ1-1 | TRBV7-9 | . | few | CASSNPTGQGDTEAFF | TGTGCCAGCAGCAATCCTACAGGGCAGGGTGACACTGAAGCTTTCTTT
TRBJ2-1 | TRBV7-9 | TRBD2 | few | CALGEGSSYNEQFF | TGTGCCTTAGGGGAGGGGAGCTCCTACAATGAGCAGTTCTTC
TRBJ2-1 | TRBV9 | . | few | CASSVAGQVEQFF | TGTGCCAGCAGCGTAGCTGGGCAAGTAGAGCAGTTCTTC
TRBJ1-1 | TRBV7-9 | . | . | CASSSLLNRATEAFF | TGTGCCAGCAGCTCCCTCCTCAACAGGGCCACTGAAGCTTTCTTT
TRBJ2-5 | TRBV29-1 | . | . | CSVEQRQSQETQYF | TGCAGCGTTGAACAGAGACAGAGCCAAGAGACCCAGTACTTC
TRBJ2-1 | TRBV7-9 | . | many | CASSPPGEEGDEQFF | TGTGCCAGCAGCCCCCCCGGAGAGGAGGGGGATGAGCAGTTCTTC
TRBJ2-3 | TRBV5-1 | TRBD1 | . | CASSLEGTGKTDTQYF | TGCGCCAGCAGCTTGGAAGGGACAGGGAAAACAGATACGCAGTATTTT
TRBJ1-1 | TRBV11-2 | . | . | CASGDATEAFF | TGTGCCAGCGGAGATGCCACTGAAGCTTTCTTT
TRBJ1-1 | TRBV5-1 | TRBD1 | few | CASSRTGGDTEAFF | TGCGCCAGCAGCCGGACAGGGGGCGATACTGAAGCTTTCTTT
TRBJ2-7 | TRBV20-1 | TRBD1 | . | CSAPVADRDYEQYF | TGCAGTGCCCCCGTCGCGGACAGGGACTACGAGCAGTACTTC
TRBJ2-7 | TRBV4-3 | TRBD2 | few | CASSPRLAGYEQYF | TGCGCCAGCAGCCCTCGACTAGCGGGATACGAGCAGTACTTC
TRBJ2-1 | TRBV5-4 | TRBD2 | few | CASSSGLAGGIYNEQFF | TGTGCCAGCAGCTCCGGTCTTGCGGGGGGGATCTACAATGAGCAGTTCTTC
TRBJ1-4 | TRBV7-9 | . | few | CASSLGAHEKLFF | TGTGCCAGCAGCTTAGGGGCCCATGAAAAACTGTTTTTT
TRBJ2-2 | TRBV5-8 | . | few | CASRLGGGELFF | TGTGCCAGCCGACTTGGCGGCGGGGAGCTGTTTTTT
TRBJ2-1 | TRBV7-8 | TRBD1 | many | CASSSRDRVNEQFF | TGTGCCAGCAGCTCCCGGGACAGGGTGAATGAGCAGTTCTTC
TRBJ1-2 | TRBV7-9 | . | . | CASSLTGSNFTF | TGTGCCAGCAGCTTGACAGGCTCAAATTTCACCTTC
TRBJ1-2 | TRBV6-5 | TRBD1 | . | CASSSPRDRGFYGYTF | TGTGCCAGCAGTTCCCCCCGGGACAGGGGTTTCTATGGCTACACCTTC
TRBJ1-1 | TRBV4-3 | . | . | CASSRHEMNTEAFF | TGCGCCAGCAGCCGCCACGAGATGAACACTGAAGCTTTCTTT
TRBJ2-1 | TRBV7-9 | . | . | CASSPTRVYNEQFF | TGTGCCAGCAGCCCGACTCGGGTCTACAATGAGCAGTTCTTC
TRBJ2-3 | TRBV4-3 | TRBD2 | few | CASSQAPSGNTDTQYF | TGCGCCAGCAGCCAAGCCCCTAGCGGAAACACAGATACGCAGTATTTT
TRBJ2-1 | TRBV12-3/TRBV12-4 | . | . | CASRLWEDRMFF | TGTGCCAGCAGACTGTGGGAGGACCGCATGTTCTTC
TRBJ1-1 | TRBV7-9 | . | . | CASSDAGQGRNTEAFF | TGTGCCAGCAGCGATGCGGGTCAGGGGAGGAACACTGAAGCTTTCTTT
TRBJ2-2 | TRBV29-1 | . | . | CSVGGTQGIHTGELFF | TGCAGCGTTGGAGGGACGCAAGGGATCCACACCGGGGAGCTGTTTTTT
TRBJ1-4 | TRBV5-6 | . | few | CASTSGGSEKLFF | TGTGCCAGCACCTCGGGCGGGAGCGAAAAACTGTTTTTT
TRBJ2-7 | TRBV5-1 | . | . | CASSLNGLDEQYF | TGCGCCAGCAGCCTCAACGGGCTGGACGAGCAGTACTTC